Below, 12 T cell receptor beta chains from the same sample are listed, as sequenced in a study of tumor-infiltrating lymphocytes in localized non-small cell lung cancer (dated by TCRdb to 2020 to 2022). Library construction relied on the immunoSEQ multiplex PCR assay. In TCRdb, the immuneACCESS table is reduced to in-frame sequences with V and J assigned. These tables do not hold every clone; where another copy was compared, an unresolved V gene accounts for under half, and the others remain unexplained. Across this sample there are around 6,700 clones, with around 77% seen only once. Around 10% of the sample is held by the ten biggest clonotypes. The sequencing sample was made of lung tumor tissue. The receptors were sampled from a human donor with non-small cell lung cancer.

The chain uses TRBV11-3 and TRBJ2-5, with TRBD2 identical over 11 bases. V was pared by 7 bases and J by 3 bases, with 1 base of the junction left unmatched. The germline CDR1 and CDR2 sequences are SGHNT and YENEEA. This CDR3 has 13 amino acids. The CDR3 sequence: CASILAGEETQYF. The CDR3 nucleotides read TGTGCCAGCATACTAGCGGGAGAAGAGACCCAGTACTTC.

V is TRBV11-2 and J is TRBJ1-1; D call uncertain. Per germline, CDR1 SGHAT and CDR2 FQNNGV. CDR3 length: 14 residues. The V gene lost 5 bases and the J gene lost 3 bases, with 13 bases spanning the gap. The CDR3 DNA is TGTGCCAGCAGCCCAACCATTCCTGACACTGAAGCTTTCTTT. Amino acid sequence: CASSPTIPDTEAFF.

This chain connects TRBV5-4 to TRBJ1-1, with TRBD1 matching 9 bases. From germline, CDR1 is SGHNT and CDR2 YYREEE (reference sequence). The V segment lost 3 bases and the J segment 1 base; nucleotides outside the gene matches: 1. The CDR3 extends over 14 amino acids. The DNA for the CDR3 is TGTGCCAGCAGCTGGGACAGGGAGAACACTGAAGCTTTCTTT. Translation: CASSWDRENTEAFF. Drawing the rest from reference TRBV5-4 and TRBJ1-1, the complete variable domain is ETGVTQSPTHLIKTRGQQVTLRCSSQSGHNTVSWYQQALGQGPQFIFQYYREEENGRGNFPPRFSGLQFPNYSSELNVNALELDDSALYLCASSWDRENTEAFFGQGTRLTVV.

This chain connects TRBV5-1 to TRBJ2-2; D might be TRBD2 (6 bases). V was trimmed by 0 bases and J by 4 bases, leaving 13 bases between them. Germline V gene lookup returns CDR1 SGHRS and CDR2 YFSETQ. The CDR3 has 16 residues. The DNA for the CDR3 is TGCGCCAGCAGCTTGGGTGGGACTCCGGTCACCGGGGAGCTGTTTTTT. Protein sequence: CASSLGGTPVTGELFF.

CDR3 in amino acids: CASSLAGRGEYNEQFF. The CDR3 coding sequence is TGCGCCAGCAGCTTGGCCGGCAGGGGGGAATACAATGAGCAGTTCTTC. V and J are TRBV5-1 and TRBJ2-1; a weak D match, TRBD1 (7 bases). CDR3 size: 16 residues. Germline CDR1 is SGHRS and CDR2 is YFSETQ. V was cut by 0 bases and J by 4 bases, with 14 bases left in between.

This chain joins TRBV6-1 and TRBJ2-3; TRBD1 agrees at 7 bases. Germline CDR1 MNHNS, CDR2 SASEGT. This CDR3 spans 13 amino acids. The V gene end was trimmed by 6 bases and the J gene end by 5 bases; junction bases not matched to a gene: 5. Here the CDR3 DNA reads TGTGCCAGCAGAGCGCAGGGGGAAGATACGCAGTATTTT. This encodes CASRAQGEDTQYF.

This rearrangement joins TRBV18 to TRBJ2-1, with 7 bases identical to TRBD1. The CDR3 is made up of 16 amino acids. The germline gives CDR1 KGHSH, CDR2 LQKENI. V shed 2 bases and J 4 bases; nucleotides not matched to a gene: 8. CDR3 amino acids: CASSPDRDSQYNEQFF. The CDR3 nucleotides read TGTGCCAGCTCACCAGACCGGGACAGCCAATACAATGAGCAGTTCTTC.

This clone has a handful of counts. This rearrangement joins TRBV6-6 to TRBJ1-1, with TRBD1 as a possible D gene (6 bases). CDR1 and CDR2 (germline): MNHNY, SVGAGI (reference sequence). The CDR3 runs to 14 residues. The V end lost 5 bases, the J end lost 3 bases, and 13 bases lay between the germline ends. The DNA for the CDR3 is TGTGCCAGCAGTCTGTCAGGGGTGCACACTGAAGCTTTCTTT. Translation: CASSLSGVHTEAFF.

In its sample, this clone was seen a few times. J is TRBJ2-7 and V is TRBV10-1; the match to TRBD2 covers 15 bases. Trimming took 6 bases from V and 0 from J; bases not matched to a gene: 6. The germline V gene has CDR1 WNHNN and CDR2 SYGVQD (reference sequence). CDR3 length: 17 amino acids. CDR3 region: CASRAGTSGRSSYEQYF. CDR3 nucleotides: TGCGCCAGCAGGGCAGGGACTAGCGGGAGGAGCTCCTACGAGCAGTACTTC.

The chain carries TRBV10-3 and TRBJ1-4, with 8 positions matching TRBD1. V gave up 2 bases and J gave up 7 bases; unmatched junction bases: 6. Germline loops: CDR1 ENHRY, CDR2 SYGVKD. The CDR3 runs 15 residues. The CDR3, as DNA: TGTGCCATCAGTGAGCGACAGGGGTGGGGTGAAAAACTGTTTTTT. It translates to CAISERQGWGEKLFF.

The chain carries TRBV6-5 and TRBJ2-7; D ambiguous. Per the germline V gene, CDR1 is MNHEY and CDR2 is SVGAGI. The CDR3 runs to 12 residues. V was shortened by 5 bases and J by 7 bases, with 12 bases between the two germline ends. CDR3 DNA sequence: TGTGCCAGCAGTGAAATTAGAGTAGAGCAGTACTTC. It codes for CASSEIRVEQYF.

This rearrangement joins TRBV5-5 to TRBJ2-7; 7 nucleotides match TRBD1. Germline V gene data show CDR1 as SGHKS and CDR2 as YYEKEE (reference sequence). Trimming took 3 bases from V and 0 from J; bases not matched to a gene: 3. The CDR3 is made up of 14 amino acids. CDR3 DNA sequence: TGTGCCAGCAGCTCGCAGGGGGACTCCTACGAGCAGTACTTC. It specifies CASSSQGDSYEQYF.